The source of this T cell receptor beta chain is a study of regulatory T cells in long-lasting Graves disease. Study summary: Graves' patients, newly diagnosed, had taken antithyroid drugs under 3 months.

From germline, CDR1 is SGHAT and CDR2 FQNNGV. This CDR3 contains 16 residues. V trimming: 4 bases; J trimming: 7 bases; junction bases outside the gene matches: 8. Time point in this sample: newly diagnosed GD, antithyroid drugs for less than 3 months. RNA from PBMCs was the source of the TCR library. Arm-PCR of CDR3 regions and iRepertoire HTBI primers were the basis on which TCR beta libraries were built. TCRdb passed the multiplex PCR reads through MiXCR, listing each CDR3 protein once. Of 350,000 to 500,000 distinct CDR3 sequences detected, roughly 15% appear once; the ten largest clones hold 23%. This clonotype came up many times. This same sample was also taken into another study, of T cells in Graves' hyperthyroidism and ophthalmopathy. This second study says: Ophthalmopathy got predicted by the model a median 6.5 months before its onset.

The chain recombines TRBV11-2 with TRBJ2-2, with 11 bases matching TRBD2. The sequence was obtained from a woman aged 18-29 years with Graves disease. The sequencing here drew on peripheral blood mononuclear cells (PBMCs), taken at new diagnosis, from a patient treated with antithyroid drugs. CDR3 coding DNA: TGTGCCAGCAGCTCAAGACTAGCGGGACCCCTCGGGGAGCTGTTTTTT. Its translation: CASSSRLAGPLGELFF.